A selection of T cell receptor beta chains follows, all from one sample in a study of blood T cell repertoires in COVID-19. Profiled with immunoSEQ multiplex PCR; TCRdb holds only in-frame clones, not every one. Of about 160,000 clones in the sample, approximately 92% are singletons; the top ten hold roughly 4.4%. Input material: peripheral blood. The receptor source for this set is a woman in her forties or fifties with acute or convalescent COVID-19. Each CDR3 is given with its conserved first and last residue. D genes are given only for firm matches. The size field is filled for only some rows; it gives once, few, many or a size class.

size: .; J: TRBJ2-5; D: TRBD2; V: TRBV28; CDR3: CASSGAGTKQETQYF; DNA: TGTGCCAGCAGTGGGGCAGGGACTAAACAAGAGACCCAGTACTTC
size: .; J: TRBJ1-2; D: .; V: TRBV2; CDR3: CASSVRGGGTNYGYTF; DNA: TGTGCCAGCAGTGTTCGTGGGGGGGGCACTAACTATGGCTACACCTTC
size: .; J: TRBJ1-2; D: .; V: TRBV7-8; CDR3: CASSLAGDSYGYTF; DNA: TGTGCCAGCAGCTTAGCCGGGGATTCCTATGGCTACACCTTC
size: .; J: TRBJ1-6; D: TRBD1; V: TRBV30; CDR3: CAWSSQGDNSPLHF; DNA: TGTGCCTGGAGTTCCCAGGGGGATAATTCACCCCTCCACTTT
size: .; J: TRBJ2-5; D: .; V: TRBV5-4; CDR3: CASTLGVAHIQETQYF; DNA: TGTGCCAGCACTCTTGGGGTAGCGCACATCCAAGAGACCCAGTACTTC
size: once; J: TRBJ1-1; D: .; V: TRBV6-5; CDR3: CASRRLSNTEAFF; DNA: TGTGCCAGCAGAAGACTTTCGAACACTGAAGCTTTCTTT
size: .; J: TRBJ1-1; D: .; V: TRBV7-3; CDR3: CASSQTGRTEAFF; DNA: TGTGCCAGCAGCCAGACAGGTCGAACTGAAGCTTTCTTT
size: .; J: TRBJ2-2; D: TRBD2; V: TRBV5-4; CDR3: CASSASGSNTGELFF; DNA: TGTGCCAGCAGCGCTAGCGGGAGTAACACCGGGGAGCTGTTTTTT
size: .; J: TRBJ1-2; D: TRBD1; V: TRBV6-5; CDR3: CASTGTGGGYTF; DNA: TGTGCCAGCACTGGGACAGGTGGTGGCTACACCTTC
size: .; J: TRBJ2-2; D: .; V: TRBV2; CDR3: CASRESTGELFF; DNA: TGTGCCAGCCGGGAGAGCACCGGGGAGCTGTTTTTT
size: once; J: TRBJ1-1; D: .; V: TRBV18; CDR3: CASSPPDRTKAFF; DNA: TGTGCCAGCTCACCTCCCGACAGAACCAAAGCTTTCTTT
size: .; J: TRBJ1-1; D: .; V: TRBV5-1; CDR3: CASSPQQGTEAFF; DNA: TGCGCCAGCAGCCCCCAGCAGGGCACTGAAGCTTTCTTT
size: .; J: TRBJ2-1; D: TRBD1; V: TRBV18; CDR3: CASSPRGQTNEQFF; DNA: TGTGCCAGCTCACCACGGGGACAGACCAATGAGCAGTTCTTC
size: .; J: TRBJ1-1; D: .; V: TRBV2; CDR3: CASDSNGNTEAFF; DNA: TGTGCCAGCGACAGCAATGGGAACACTGAAGCTTTCTTT
size: .; J: TRBJ2-1; D: .; V: TRBV5-6; CDR3: CASSLRVREQFF; DNA: TGTGCCAGCAGCTTACGCGTCCGTGAGCAGTTCTTC
size: .; J: TRBJ2-7; D: .; V: TRBV9; CDR3: CASSPGPAYEQYF; DNA: TGTGCCAGCAGCCCCGGCCCAGCGTACGAGCAGTACTTC
size: once; J: TRBJ2-3; D: TRBD2; V: TRBV7-6; CDR3: CASSLGLAVDTQYF; DNA: TGTGCCAGCAGCTTAGGACTAGCAGTAGATACGCAGTATTTT
size: .; J: TRBJ2-1; D: .; V: TRBV9; CDR3: CASSVGSALYNEQFF; DNA: TGTGCCAGCAGCGTAGGGAGCGCTTTATACAATGAGCAGTTCTTC
size: .; J: TRBJ2-7; D: TRBD2; V: TRBV5-1; CDR3: CASSLTGPLAGWYEQYF; DNA: TGCGCCAGCAGCTTGACAGGGCCCCTAGCGGGGTGGTACGAGCAGTACTTC
size: .; J: TRBJ1-2; D: .; V: TRBV6-1; CDR3: CASSERLQGWKGDYGYTF; DNA: TGTGCCAGCAGTGAAAGACTACAGGGATGGAAAGGGGACTATGGCTACACCTTC
size: .; J: TRBJ2-2; D: TRBD2; V: TRBV6-2/TRBV6-3; CDR3: CASSYQRGGLGTGELFF; DNA: TGTGCCAGCAGTTACCAGCGGGGGGGCCTGGGAACCGGGGAGCTGTTTTTT
size: .; J: TRBJ1-5; D: .; V: TRBV4-1; CDR3: CASSQRGGESNQPQHF; DNA: TGCGCCAGCAGCCAAAGAGGCGGGGAAAGCAATCAGCCCCAGCATTTT
size: .; J: TRBJ2-5; D: TRBD1; V: TRBV4-1; CDR3: CASSQVPGQGSETQYF; DNA: TGCGCCAGCAGCCAAGTACCCGGACAGGGGAGCGAGACCCAGTACTTC
size: .; J: TRBJ2-7; D: TRBD1; V: TRBV19; CDR3: CASSIGTGFNEQYF; DNA: TGTGCCAGTAGTATAGGGACAGGGTTCAACGAGCAGTACTTC
size: .; J: TRBJ2-1; D: TRBD1; V: TRBV2; CDR3: CASKRTGDNEQFF; DNA: TGTGCCAGCAAACGGACAGGGGACAATGAGCAGTTCTTC
size: .; J: TRBJ1-1; D: .; V: TRBV19; CDR3: CASTDPGHLNTEAFF; DNA: TGTGCCAGTACCGACCCGGGACACCTGAACACTGAAGCTTTCTTT
size: .; J: TRBJ1-2; D: .; V: TRBV18; CDR3: CASSPRDSKNYGYTF; DNA: TGTGCCAGCTCACCACGCGACAGCAAAAACTATGGCTACACCTTC
size: .; J: TRBJ2-3; D: .; V: TRBV4-1; CDR3: CASSQGFSEGGTDTQYF; DNA: TGCGCCAGCAGCCAGGGTTTTAGCGAGGGGGGGACAGATACGCAGTATTTT
size: .; J: TRBJ2-7; D: TRBD2; V: TRBV28; CDR3: CASSPRTSGIDEQYF; DNA: TGTGCCAGCAGTCCCCGGACTAGCGGGATAGACGAGCAGTACTTC
size: .; J: TRBJ1-2; D: TRBD1; V: TRBV4-1; CDR3: CASSQEDRAANYGYTF; DNA: TGCGCCAGCAGCCAAGAAGACAGGGCAGCTAACTATGGCTACACCTTC
size: .; J: TRBJ2-5; D: .; V: TRBV24-1; CDR3: CATSGWGQETQYF; DNA: TGTGCCACCAGTGGTTGGGGGCAGGAGACCCAGTACTTC
size: once; J: TRBJ1-2; D: .; V: TRBV3-1/TRBV3-2; CDR3: CASSQDFEGQATNYGYTF; DNA: TGTGCCAGCAGCCAAGATTTTGAGGGCCAGGCCACTAACTATGGCTACACCTTC
size: .; J: TRBJ1-2; D: TRBD1; V: TRBV5-5; CDR3: CASSWGQGANYGYTF; DNA: TGTGCCAGCAGCTGGGGACAGGGAGCTAACTATGGCTACACCTTC
size: .; J: TRBJ2-7; D: .; V: TRBV25-1; CDR3: CASSEWSGVAGDYEQYF; DNA: TGTGCCAGCAGTGAATGGTCTGGTGTGGCAGGCGACTACGAGCAGTACTTC
size: .; J: TRBJ1-5; D: .; V: TRBV18; CDR3: CASSNNGNQPQHF; DNA: TGTGCCAGCTCCAACAATGGCAATCAGCCCCAGCATTTT
size: .; J: TRBJ2-2; D: TRBD1; V: TRBV7-6; CDR3: CASSSQTGTGPGELFF; DNA: TGTGCCAGCAGCTCACAGACCGGGACAGGACCCGGGGAGCTGTTTTTT
size: .; J: TRBJ2-5; D: .; V: TRBV2; CDR3: CASFEEAGQETQYF; DNA: TGTGCCAGCTTTGAGGAGGCGGGGCAGGAGACCCAGTACTTC
size: .; J: TRBJ2-3; D: .; V: TRBV5-1; CDR3: CASSLTSTDTQYF; DNA: TGCGCCAGCAGCTTAACTAGCACAGATACGCAGTATTTT
size: few; J: TRBJ2-7; D: .; V: TRBV7-2; CDR3: CASSFSRDEQYF; DNA: TGTGCCAGCAGCTTCAGCAGGGACGAGCAGTACTTC
size: .; J: TRBJ1-5; D: .; V: TRBV30; CDR3: CACQGFNQPQHF; DNA: TGTGCCTGTCAGGGATTCAATCAGCCCCAGCATTTT
size: .; J: TRBJ1-1; D: .; V: TRBV28; CDR3: CASSFVQGTEAFF; DNA: TGTGCCAGCAGTTTCGTGCAGGGGACTGAAGCTTTCTTT
size: few; J: TRBJ2-7; D: TRBD1; V: TRBV7-9; CDR3: CASSFLPGQGSYEQYF; DNA: TGTGCCAGCAGCTTTTTGCCGGGACAGGGCTCCTACGAGCAGTACTTC
size: .; J: TRBJ2-3; D: .; V: TRBV4-1; CDR3: CASSQDTGTNTGTDTQYF; DNA: TGCGCCAGCAGCCAAGACACGGGAACTAATACCGGCACAGATACGCAGTATTTT
size: .; J: TRBJ1-1; D: .; V: TRBV6-2/TRBV6-3; CDR3: CASIPRGSATEAFF; DNA: TGTGCCAGCATCCCAAGGGGGTCGGCCACTGAAGCTTTCTTT
size: .; J: TRBJ2-7; D: TRBD1; V: TRBV7-3; CDR3: CASSPGTGAGEQYF; DNA: TGTGCCAGCAGCCCGGGGACAGGGGCTGGCGAGCAGTACTTC
size: .; J: TRBJ1-1; D: .; V: TRBV4-2; CDR3: CASSQDQWANTEAFF; DNA: TGTGCCAGCAGCCAAGATCAGTGGGCCAACACTGAAGCTTTCTTT
size: .; J: TRBJ2-2; D: .; V: TRBV12-5; CDR3: CASLDTGELFF; DNA: TGTGCGAGCCTAGACACCGGGGAGCTGTTTTTT
size: .; J: TRBJ2-7; D: TRBD1; V: TRBV29-1; CDR3: CSVEKGATGEQYF; DNA: TGCAGCGTTGAAAAGGGGGCTACCGGGGAGCAGTACTTC
size: .; J: TRBJ2-6; D: TRBD1; V: TRBV5-8; CDR3: CASSLVGQGVTGANVLTF; DNA: TGTGCCAGCAGCTTGGTGGGACAGGGCGTCACTGGGGCCAACGTCCTGACTTTC
size: .; J: TRBJ2-2; D: .; V: TRBV3-1/TRBV3-2; CDR3: CASSQAAGVGTGELFF; DNA: TGTGCCAGCAGCCAAGCCGCCGGAGTTGGAACCGGGGAGCTGTTTTTT
size: few; J: TRBJ1-5; D: .; V: TRBV28; CDR3: CASSFEAQGSQPQHF; DNA: TGTGCCAGCAGCTTCGAGGCGCAGGGCAGTCAGCCCCAGCATTTT
size: .; J: TRBJ1-5; D: .; V: TRBV5-8; CDR3: CASNPERTYSNQPQHF; DNA: TGTGCCAGCAACCCGGAGAGAACTTATAGCAATCAGCCCCAGCATTTT
size: .; J: TRBJ1-3; D: .; V: TRBV2; CDR3: CASSGGAPGNTIYF; DNA: TGTGCCAGCAGTGGCGGGGCCCCTGGAAACACCATATATTTT
size: .; J: TRBJ1-2; D: TRBD1; V: TRBV3-1/TRBV3-2; CDR3: CASSFLQGVDGYTF; DNA: TGTGCCAGCAGCTTTTTACAGGGGGTAGATGGCTACACCTTC
size: few; J: TRBJ2-7; D: .; V: TRBV5-8; CDR3: CASSFAGGQGANEQYF; DNA: TGTGCCAGCAGCTTCGCGGGGGGACAGGGCGCGAATGAGCAGTACTTC
size: .; J: TRBJ1-2; D: .; V: TRBV12-3/TRBV12-4; CDR3: CASGSGPGGYTF; DNA: TGTGCCAGCGGCTCTGGTCCAGGTGGCTACACCTTC
size: .; J: TRBJ2-1; D: TRBD2; V: TRBV7-2; CDR3: CASSDRLAGAYNEQFF; DNA: TGTGCCAGCAGCGACAGACTAGCGGGTGCCTACAATGAGCAGTTCTTC
size: .; J: TRBJ2-7; D: .; V: TRBV27; CDR3: CASSFGGSGEQYF; DNA: TGTGCCAGCAGTTTTGGGGGGAGCGGTGAGCAGTACTTC